This TCR beta chain was obtained from a study of T cells in Graves' hyperthyroidism and ophthalmopathy (dated by TCRdb to the late 2010s). Regarding the research as a whole: A discovery cohort of around 98 patients, about 43 with Graves' ophthalmopathy and more than 55 with stable Graves' hyperthyroidism, was used to find distinguishing TCR V-J signatures. Prospective prediction of ophthalmopathy was tested in an independent validation cohort of 18 to 20 hyperthyroidism patients and 17 patients who later progressed to ophthalmopathy. The roughly 100 discovery patients were randomly divided into training and test sets at a 7:3 ratio. In addition, the study compared T-cell repertoires in thyroid tissue and in blood from over 5 Graves' hyperthyroidism patients. Following sampling, methimazole starting at 30 mg daily was given to hyperthyroidism patients, and high-dose intravenous methylprednisolone was given to ophthalmopathy patients. The paper describes TCR Vbeta CDR3 sequencing of around 130 peripheral blood samples, made up of some 42 ophthalmopathy patients, roughly 80 hyperthyroidism patients and about 17 progressor patients.

With regard to this clonotype: This clone's antigen is unknown. No base quality values were provided; no much bigger clone lies one nucleotide off.

The TCR beta CDR3 regions were amplified from RNA transcripts. The first round of RT-PCR for the TCR CDR3 was performed with the HTBI primer set and the Qiagen OneStep RT-PCR kit. A second multiplex PCR round built the libraries, followed by size selection and purification. The libraries were sequenced on an Illumina HiSeq2000 using paired-end 100 bp reads. In the original analysis: SOAPnuke was used to process the raw data, throwing out any read that contained adapters or uncalled bases, had a mean Phred below 15, or lacked an exact constant-primer or identifier match. High-quality paired reads were merged using COPE v1.2.5, and each unique nucleotide sequence was defined as a clonotype. Clonotypes were aligned to IMGT TRBV, TRBD and TRBJ reference segments using MiTCR v1.1. Only V-J combinations with frequency above 0.0001, covering roughly 99% of repertoires, were analysed. The TCS score was defined as F50 (clonal expansion) divided by E x V (chaos), with BLOSUM62-based TCRdist calculated between CDR3 peptides within each V-J. Welch's t-statistics and random forest reduced roughly 500 V-J features to 10 to 15, which were used in a naive Bayes classifier (R e1071). The Morisita-Horn index was used to measure how similar the thyroid and blood repertoires were. The public sequencing data were trimmed at Q25 with fastp and processed into clonotypes with MiXCR by TCRdb, which kept only in-frame beta chains. Every distinct CDR3 protein forms one entry, paired with its most common genes and DNA. Here the V and J calls rest on TCRdb's processing, not on the authors' analysis. Here the sample has 550,000 to 600,000 distinct CDR3 sequences; roughly 46% occur a single time. The ten biggest clones cover 15% to 20% of the sample.

On the study overall, not on this receptor specifically: No statistical method was used to fix the sample size in advance, and group allocation was not hidden from the investigators. Ophthalmopathy was separated from stable hyperthyroidism by a 13 V-J signature model, with around 88% sensitivity and 81% to 83% specificity obtained in cross-validation and 80%/75% obtained in testing. Most expanded thyroid clonotypes (frequency above 0.001) were also detected in blood, a finding suggesting that blood repertoires may reflect thyroid immune responses. In validation, progression to ophthalmopathy was predicted by the model with 65% to 71% sensitivity and 72.22% specificity, a median of approximately 6.5 months before onset.

The study excluded patients with uncontrolled infections, other autoimmune diseases, pregnancy or lactation. Clinical symptoms, serum thyroxine and TRAb, thyroid ultrasound, and orbital computed tomography formed the basis for the diagnoses. Trizol reagent was used to extract total RNA, and RNA quality was then checked on an Agilent 2100 Bioanalyzer. Including cysteine and phenylalanine, the CDR3 has 13 amino acids. Only CDR3 DNA is held: 39 bases, read in frame from base 1. Taken from the germline V gene (reference sequence), the CDR1 and CDR2 loops are SEHNR and FQNEAQ. The trim is 5 bases for V and 4 bases for J, with a gap of 12 bases between the germline ends.

This chain joins TRBV7-9 to TRBJ2-7; matching of 6 bases hints at TRBD1 as the D gene. Material: peripheral blood or thyroid tissue (not recorded which). The TCR sequence derives from an adult woman with Graves' disease, either hyperthyroidism or ophthalmopathy (not recorded which). The CDR3 has the sequence CASSPYREYEQYF. The DNA sequence reads TGTGCCAGCAGCCCTTACAGGGAGTACGAGCAGTACTTC.